These 28 T cell receptor beta chains were sequenced from one sample in a study of somatic mutations in cytotoxic T cells in rheumatoid arthritis. Assay: immunoSEQ multiplex PCR; the TCRdb copy retains only in-frame clones and omits some. The sample lists more than 6,500 clones; roughly 70% were seen once. The specimen sequenced was CD8+ T cells sorted from blood. These receptor sequences come from a man aged 35 to 55 in good health.

This clone has just a few counts. The CDR3 protein is CAWSWVSYEQYF. CDR3 bases: TGTGCCTGGTCTTGGGTCTCCTACGAGCAGTACTTC. This chain joins TRBV30 and TRBJ2-7; D gene unclear. The germline V gene has CDR1 GTSNPN and CDR2 SVGIG (reference sequence). The CDR3 is 12 residues long. V lost 5 bases, J lost 0 bases, and 8 bases lay in between. Looking up the rest from reference TRBV30 and TRBJ2-7 gives the full variable domain: SQTIHQWPATLVQPVGSPLSLECTVEGTSNPNLYWYRQAAGRGLQLLFYSVGIGQISSEVPQNLSASRPQDRQFILSSKKLLLSDSGFYLCAWSWVSYEQYFGPGTRLTVT.

The chain carries TRBV7-7 and TRBJ2-5; perhaps D is TRBD1 or TRBD2 (7 bases each). V was pared by 1 base and J by 2 bases, with 23 bases between. This CDR3 has 19 amino acids. Germline V gives CDR1 SSHAT, CDR2 FNYEAQ (reference sequence). CDR3 sequence: CASSLEGLRGGSRQETQYF. CDR3 in DNA: TGTGCCAGCAGCTTAGAAGGTCTCAGGGGGGGGTCGCGGCAAGAGACCCAGTACTTC.

V usage is TRBV5-4 and J usage is TRBJ1-3; TRBD1 matches at 7 bases. Germline V lookup: CDR1 SGHNT, CDR2 YYREEE (reference sequence). V shed 4 bases and J 6 bases; nucleotides not matched to a gene: 13. This CDR3 spans 16 amino acids. The CDR3 region is CASSLTRAGGENTIYF. The CDR3 coding sequence is TGTGCCAGCAGCCTAACGCGGGCAGGGGGGGAAAACACCATATATTTT.

The J gene is TRBJ1-1, the V gene TRBV27; D remains unclear. The V and J ends lost 7 bases and 3 bases respectively, with 15 bases between them. The germline V gene has CDR1 MNHEY and CDR2 SMNVEV (reference sequence). The CDR3 runs 14 residues. The CDR3 protein is CASMGGLAYTEAFF. DNA for the CDR3: TGTGCCAGCATGGGAGGGCTGGCGTACACTGAAGCTTTCTTT.

This clone has more than one count but fewer than ten. V usage is TRBV19 and J usage is TRBJ2-6; D may be TRBD2 (6 bases). Germline CDR1 reads LNHDA; CDR2 reads SQIVND (reference sequence). This CDR3 region has 16 residues. V gave up 4 bases and J gave up 0 bases, with 10 bases separating them. The CDR3 spells CASSTGVYSGANVLTF. The CDR3 DNA reads TGTGCCAGTAGTACGGGGGTCTACTCTGGGGCCAACGTCCTGACTTTC.

The V and J genes are TRBV29-1 and TRBJ2-7, with D uncertain. Trimming took off 4 bases at V and 0 bases at J, with 10 bases between the two ends. Germline assignment: CDR1 SQVTM and CDR2 ANQGSEA. This CDR3 region has 13 residues. CDR3 sequence: CSVGDTSSYEQYF. The CDR3 DNA is TGCAGCGTTGGTGACACCAGCTCCTACGAGCAGTACTTC.

The chain combines TRBV6-1 with TRBJ1-5; possibly TRBD1 for D (6 bases). Germline V gene data show CDR1 as MNHNS and CDR2 as SASEGT. The CDR3 is 16 residues long. Trimming cost V 0 bases and J 6 bases, with 15 bases left between them. The CDR3: CASSEAGGAGLQPQHF. CDR3 bases: TGTGCCAGCAGTGAAGCGGGGGGCGCGGGGCTTCAGCCCCAGCATTTT.

The CDR3: CASSPQLGEQYF. The DNA for the CDR3 is TGTGCCAGCAGCCCCCAGCTAGGCGAGCAGTACTTC. This chain connects TRBV5-4 to TRBJ2-7; D gene ambiguous. Trimming took 4 bases from V and 6 from J, leaving 11 bases between them. This CDR3 contains 12 residues. Germline lookup yields CDR1 SGHNT and CDR2 YYREEE (reference sequence).

The chain joins TRBV6-1 to TRBJ2-1; 7 nucleotides align to TRBD2. V lost 9 bases to trimming and J lost 3 bases; unmatched junction nucleotides: 11. Looked up from germline, CDR1 is MNHNS and CDR2 is SASEGT. The CDR3 has 15 amino acids. The CDR3 nucleotides read TGTGCCAGTTCCACCGGGACTAATTTCTACAATGAGCAGTTCTTC. This codes for CASSTGTNFYNEQFF.

The CDR3 bases are TGTGCCACCAGCAGTACGGATCGGGTCGAGCAGTACTTC. Encoded protein: CATSSTDRVEQYF. The gene calls are TRBV15 and TRBJ2-7, with unresolved D. The germline gives CDR1 LNHNV, CDR2 YYDKDF (reference sequence). The CDR3 consists of 13 residues. Trimming removed 3 bases at V and 6 bases at J, with 12 bases between.

The chain recombines TRBV7-2 with TRBJ1-5, with TRBD1 as a possible D gene (5 bases). The CDR3 runs to 13 residues. In germline, CDR1 is SGHTA, CDR2 FQGNSA. V was cut by 8 bases and J by 4 bases, with 12 bases left in between. CDR3 coding DNA: TGTGCCAGCTCCACGAGGGGAAATCAGCCCCAGCATTTT. As protein: CASSTRGNQPQHF.

J is TRBJ1-2 and V is TRBV11-2, with D hard to call. The CDR3 totals 15 residues. V was shortened by 5 bases and J by 1 base, with 14 bases between the two germline ends. Germline assignment: CDR1 SGHAT and CDR2 FQNNGV. The DNA of the CDR3 is TGTGCCAGCAGCCCACCCAGGAAGTTTAACTATGGCTACACCTTC. This encodes CASSPPRKFNYGYTF. Variable domain in full (rest from reference TRBV11-2 and TRBJ1-2): EAGVAQSPRYKIIEKRQSVAFWCNPISGHATLYWYQQILGQGPKLLIQFQNNGVVDDSQLPKDRFSAERLKGVDSTLKIQPAKLEDSAVYLCASSPPRKFNYGYTFGSGTRLTVV.

This sequence joins TRBV7-3 and TRBJ2-3; TRBD2 agrees at 9 bases. The CDR3 is 14 residues long. In germline, CDR1 is SGHTA, CDR2 FQGTGA. V lost 5 bases to trimming and J lost 1 base; unmatched junction nucleotides: 1. This CDR3 reads CASSIAGGTDTQYF. The CDR3 DNA reads as TGTGCCAGCAGCATAGCGGGAGGCACAGATACGCAGTATTTT. Together with reference TRBV7-3 and TRBJ2-3, the CDR3 gives the full variable domain: GAGVSQTPSNKVTEKGKYVELRCDPISGHTALYWYRQSLGQGPEFLIYFQGTGAADDSGLPNDRFFAVRPEGSVSTLKIQRTERGDSAVYLCASSIAGGTDTQYFGPGTRLTVL.

J is TRBJ2-3 and V is TRBV7-2, with TRBD2 matching over 9 bases. The CDR3 has 16 amino acids. The germline V gene has CDR1 SGHTA and CDR2 FQGNSA. The junction had 4 bases not matched to a gene; V was cut back by 0 bases and J by 3 bases. CDR3 nucleotide sequence: TGTGCCAGCAGCTTAGCGCGGGGGGGCAAGACAGATACGCAGTATTTT. Protein product: CASSLARGGKTDTQYF.

The rearrangement links TRBV11-1 to TRBJ2-3; D is tentatively TRBD1 or TRBD2 (7 bases each). The CDR3 consists of 16 residues. Germline V gene lookup returns CDR1 SGHAT and CDR2 FQDESV (reference sequence). The V end lost 4 bases, the J end lost 5 bases, and 19 bases lay between the germline ends. The chain's CDR3 is CASSYGRRGQGDTQYF. For the CDR3, the DNA is TGTGCCAGCAGCTACGGGAGGAGGGGGCAGGGAGATACGCAGTATTTT.

The V and J genes are TRBV28 and TRBJ2-7; D unclear. Per germline, CDR1 MDHEN and CDR2 SYDVKM. V lost 5 bases and J lost 0, with 17 bases in between. The CDR3 has 16 amino acids. CDR3 nucleotides: TGTGCCAGCAGTCAACGAGTCAGGCAAAGCTCCTACGAGCAGTACTTC. Translated: CASSQRVRQSSYEQYF.

The genes are TRBV21-1 and TRBJ1-5; the DNA was not compared with TRBD1, the D call given in the table. TRBV21-1 is reported as a pseudogene. The CDR3 length is 15 residues. The CDR3 region has the DNA TGTGCCAGCAGCAAAGCGAAGACAGGGGGCCAGCCCCAGCATTTT. It codes for CASSKAKTGGQPQHF.

This chain links TRBV18 with TRBJ2-7; 7 positions match TRBD2. Per the germline V gene, CDR1 is KGHSH and CDR2 is LQKENI. CDR3 length: 15 amino acids. Trimming cost V 2 bases and J 4 bases; bases outside gene matches: 8. CDR3: CASSPVSGTGYEQYF. The CDR3 DNA sequence: TGTGCCAGCTCACCAGTGAGCGGGACGGGGTACGAGCAGTACTTC.

This clone was counted only a few times. The gene calls are TRBV2 and TRBJ2-7, with D maybe TRBD2 (6 bases). The V end was cut by 2 bases, the J end by 4 bases, with 15 bases between. The CDR3 loop spans 15 amino acids. CDR1 and CDR2 from the germline V gene are SNHLY and FYNNEI. The CDR3, as DNA: TGTGCCAGCAGTGAATTCCCCAGGGAGGATTACGAGCAGTACGTC. Residues: CASSEFPREDYEQYV.

The CDR3 sequence is CASSGGRNYRPLHF. The CDR3 DNA is TGTGCCAGCAGCGGAGGACGGAATTATCGTCCCCTCCACTTT. The V and J genes are TRBV9 and TRBJ1-6; D call uncertain. The CDR3 length is 14 residues. Germline lookup yields CDR1 SGDLS and CDR2 YYNGEE. The V end was cut by 3 bases, the J end by 13 bases, with 17 bases between.

The chain combines TRBV28 with TRBJ2-3; D is unresolved. This CDR3 comprises 15 residues. CDR1 is MDHEN and CDR2 is SYDVKM in the germline V gene. The V end lost 10 bases, the J end lost 0 bases, and 17 bases lay between the germline ends. For the CDR3, the DNA is TGTGCCACCGACCAGCTAACGGATAGCACAGATACGCAGTATTTT. The encoded protein is CATDQLTDSTDTQYF.

The rearrangement joins TRBV7-3 to TRBJ1-1; unclear D gene. The V end was cut by 2 bases, the J end by 4 bases, with 5 bases between. Germline assignment: CDR1 SGHTA and CDR2 FQGTGA. The CDR3 spans 12 residues. CDR3: CASSLCPTEAFF. Written as DNA, the CDR3 is TGTGCCAGCAGCTTATGCCCCACTGAAGCTTTCTTT.

This chain uses TRBV6-1 with TRBJ2-5; 7 positions agree with TRBD2. The J segment lost 3 bases and the V segment lost 6 bases, leaving 4 bases of the junction unmatched. The CDR3 extends over 13 amino acids. Germline V gives CDR1 MNHNS, CDR2 SASEGT. CDR3 loop: CASSLRGEETQYF. The DNA for the CDR3 is TGTGCCAGCAGCCTCCGGGGGGAAGAGACCCAGTACTTC.

In its sample, this clone was seen once. V and J are TRBV6-6 and TRBJ1-2; unclear D gene. This CDR3 comprises 13 residues. Per the germline V gene, CDR1 is MNHNY and CDR2 is SVGAGI (reference sequence). V dropped 2 bases and J dropped 6 bases, with 10 bases sitting between them. The CDR3 DNA follows: TGTGCCAGCAGTTACCGTCGGGAGGATGGCTACACCTTC. It is translated as CASSYRREDGYTF.

V is TRBV7-9 and J is TRBJ1-1; D not certain. Germline CDR1 is SEHNR and CDR2 is FQNEAQ (reference sequence). The V and J ends lost 3 bases and 5 bases respectively, with 16 bases between them. The CDR3 runs 15 residues. CDR3 loop: CASSFGRLLTTEAFF. In DNA form, the CDR3 reads TGTGCCAGCAGCTTCGGACGGTTACTGACTACTGAAGCTTTCTTT.

The chain couples TRBV4-1 to TRBJ1-4; tentative D call: TRBD1 (5 bases). CDR3 size: 15 residues. CDR1 and CDR2 (germline): MGHRA, YSYEKL. Trimming cost V 3 bases and J 2 bases, with 10 bases left between them. The CDR3 loop reads CASSHGPGTNEKLFF. CDR3 coding DNA: TGCGCCAGCAGCCATGGACCAGGGACTAATGAAAAACTGTTTTTT.

This clone showed up just a few times. CDR3 region: CASSQDRAGGGNEQFF. CDR3 nucleotide sequence: TGTGCCAGCAGCCAAGATAGAGCGGGAGGTGGCAATGAGCAGTTCTTC. The chain has TRBV4-2 and TRBJ2-1, with 9 bases fitting TRBD2. V dropped 0 bases and J dropped 6; count of bases not matched to a gene: 6. CDR1 and CDR2 (germline): LGHNA, YNFKEQ. The CDR3 extends over 16 amino acids.

The gene calls are TRBV4-3 and TRBJ2-2; TRBD2 agrees at 8 bases. The V segment lost 1 base and the J segment 6 bases; nucleotides outside the gene matches: 4. This CDR3 spans 15 amino acids. The V gene's germline CDR1 is LGHNA and CDR2 YSLEER. In DNA form, the CDR3 reads TGCGCCAGCAGCCAAGCGGGGGGGAAGGCCGGGGAGCTGTTTTTT. Residues: CASSQAGGKAGELFF.